This T cell receptor beta chain was identified in a study of cytomegalovirus exposure and HLA in healthy donors. Use of 60 Vbeta and 13 Jbeta primers characterized the PCR. TCRdb's copy holds only in-frame clones and misses some; the assay was immunoSEQ multiplex PCR. The data contain approximately 140,000 clones, roughly four fifths of them seen just once; the ten biggest clones take up roughly 1.3%. Comments on this clone: Its antigen is unidentified.

Findings and limits, study-wide: The only immune exposure information that was available was CMV serostatus. Most CMV-associated TCR beta chains appeared HLA-restricted in a later analysis.

The germline V and J ends were trimmed by 4 bases and 1 base, with 16 bases remaining between them. Germline loops: CDR1 SGHVS, CDR2 FQNEAQ. There are 16 residues in the CDR3. The V gene is TRBV7-8, the J gene TRBJ1-2; D gene uncertain. The sequenced sample consisted of PBMCs. The source of this sequence is a woman aged 40 to 50 in good health and CMV-seronegative. CDR3 bases: TGTGCCAGCAGCTACCATCTTTGGCAGAATAACTATGGCTACACCTTC. Amino acids: CASSYHLWQNNYGYTF.